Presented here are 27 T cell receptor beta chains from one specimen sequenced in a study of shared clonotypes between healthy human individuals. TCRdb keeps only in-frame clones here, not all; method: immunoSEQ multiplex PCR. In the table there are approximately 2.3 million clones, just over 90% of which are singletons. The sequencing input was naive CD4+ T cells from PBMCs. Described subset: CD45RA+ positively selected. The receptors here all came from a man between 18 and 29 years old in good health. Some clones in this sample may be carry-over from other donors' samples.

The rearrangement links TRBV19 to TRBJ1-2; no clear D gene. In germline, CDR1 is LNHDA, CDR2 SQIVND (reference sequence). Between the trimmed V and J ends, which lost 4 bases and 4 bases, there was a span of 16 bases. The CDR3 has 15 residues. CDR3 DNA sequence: TGTGCCAGTAGTACAACCGCCCGGACGGCCTATGGCTACACCTTC. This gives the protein CASSTTARTAYGYTF. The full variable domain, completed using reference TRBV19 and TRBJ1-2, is DGGITQSPKYLFRKEGQNVTLSCEQNLNHDAMYWYRQDPGQGLRLIYYSQIVNDFQKGDIAEGYSVSREKKESFPLTVTSAQKNPTAFYLCASSTTARTAYGYTFGSGTRLTVV.

The chain's CDR3 is CSVARGGSGFLYF. The CDR3 DNA reads as TGCAGCGTTGCCCGAGGAGGGTCAGGGTTCCTATATTTT. The rearrangement joins TRBV29-1 to TRBJ1-3; maybe TRBD1 (5 bases). Germline CDR1 reads SQVTM; CDR2 reads ANQGSEA. Trimming shortened V by 4 bases and J by 14 bases, and 21 bases separated the two germline ends. This CDR3 region has 13 residues.

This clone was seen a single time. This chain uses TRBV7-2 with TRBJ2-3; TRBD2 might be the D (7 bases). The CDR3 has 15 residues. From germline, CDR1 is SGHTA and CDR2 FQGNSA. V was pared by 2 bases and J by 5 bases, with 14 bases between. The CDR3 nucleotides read TGTGCCAGCAGCTTAAACCGGGGGGCGCAAGATACGCAGTATTTT. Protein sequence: CASSLNRGAQDTQYF.

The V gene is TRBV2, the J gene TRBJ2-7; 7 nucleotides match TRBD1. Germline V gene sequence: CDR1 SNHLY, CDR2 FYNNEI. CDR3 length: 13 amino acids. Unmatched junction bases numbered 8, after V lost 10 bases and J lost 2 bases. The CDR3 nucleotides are TGTGCCATCCCGGGACAGAATACCTACGAGCAGTACTTC. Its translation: CAIPGQNTYEQYF.

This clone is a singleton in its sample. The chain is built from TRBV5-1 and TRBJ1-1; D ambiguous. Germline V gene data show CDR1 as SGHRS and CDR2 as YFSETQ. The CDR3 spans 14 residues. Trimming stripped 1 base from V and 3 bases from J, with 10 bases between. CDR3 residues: CASSLKGPDTEAFF. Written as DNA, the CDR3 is TGCGCCAGCAGCTTGAAGGGTCCGGACACTGAAGCTTTCTTT.

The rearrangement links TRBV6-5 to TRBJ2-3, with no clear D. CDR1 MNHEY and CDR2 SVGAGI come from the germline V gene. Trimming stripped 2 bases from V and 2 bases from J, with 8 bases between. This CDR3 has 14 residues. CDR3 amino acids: CASSYRQVTDTQYF. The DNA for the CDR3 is TGTGCCAGCAGTTACCGGCAGGTCACAGATACGCAGTATTTT.

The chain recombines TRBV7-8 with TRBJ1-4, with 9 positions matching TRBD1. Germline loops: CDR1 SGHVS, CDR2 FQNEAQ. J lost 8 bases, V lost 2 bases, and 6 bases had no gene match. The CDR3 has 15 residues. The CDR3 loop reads CASSLLDRGREKLFF. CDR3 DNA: TGTGCCAGCAGCTTACTTGACAGGGGGAGGGAAAAACTGTTTTTT.

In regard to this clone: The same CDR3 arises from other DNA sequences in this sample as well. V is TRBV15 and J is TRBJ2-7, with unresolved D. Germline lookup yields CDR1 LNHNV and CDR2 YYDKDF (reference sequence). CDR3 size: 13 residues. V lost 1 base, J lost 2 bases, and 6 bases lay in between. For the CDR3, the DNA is TGTGCCACCAGCAGAGGACGTACCTACGAGCAGTACTTC. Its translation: CATSRGRTYEQYF.

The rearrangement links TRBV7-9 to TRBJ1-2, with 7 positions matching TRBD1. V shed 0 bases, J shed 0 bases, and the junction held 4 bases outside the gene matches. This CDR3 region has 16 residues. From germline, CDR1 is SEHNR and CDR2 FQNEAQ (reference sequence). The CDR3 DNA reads TGTGCCAGCAGCTTAGCGCCGACAGGGTCTAACTATGGCTACACCTTC. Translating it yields CASSLAPTGSNYGYTF.

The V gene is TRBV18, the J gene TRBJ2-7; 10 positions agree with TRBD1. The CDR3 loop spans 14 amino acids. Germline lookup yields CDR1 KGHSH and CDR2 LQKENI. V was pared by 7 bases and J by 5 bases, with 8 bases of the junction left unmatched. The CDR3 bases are TGTGCCAGCTTAAGACAGGGGGCCCCCAACGAGCAGTACTTC. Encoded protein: CASLRQGAPNEQYF.

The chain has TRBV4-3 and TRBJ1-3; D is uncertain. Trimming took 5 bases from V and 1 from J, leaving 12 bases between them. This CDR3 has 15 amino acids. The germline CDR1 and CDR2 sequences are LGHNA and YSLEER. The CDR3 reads CASSARAGSGNTIYF. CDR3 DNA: TGCGCCAGCAGCGCAAGGGCGGGTTCTGGAAACACCATATATTTT.

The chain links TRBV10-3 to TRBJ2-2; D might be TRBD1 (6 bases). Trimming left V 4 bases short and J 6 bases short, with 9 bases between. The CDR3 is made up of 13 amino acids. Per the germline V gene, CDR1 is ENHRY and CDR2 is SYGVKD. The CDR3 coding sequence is TGTGCCATCAGTGCGGGACACCCCGGGGAGCTGTTTTTT. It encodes CAISAGHPGELFF.

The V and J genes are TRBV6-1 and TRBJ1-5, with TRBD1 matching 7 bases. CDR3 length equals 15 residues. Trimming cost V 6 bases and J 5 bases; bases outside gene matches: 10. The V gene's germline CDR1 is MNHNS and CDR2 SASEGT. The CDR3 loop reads CASRFGQAFYQPQHF. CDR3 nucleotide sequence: TGTGCCAGCAGATTCGGACAGGCCTTTTATCAGCCCCAGCATTTT.

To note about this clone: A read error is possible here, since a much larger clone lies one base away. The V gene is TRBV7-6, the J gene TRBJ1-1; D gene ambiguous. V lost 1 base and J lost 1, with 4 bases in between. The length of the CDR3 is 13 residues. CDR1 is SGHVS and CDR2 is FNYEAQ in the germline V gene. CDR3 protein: CASSLEANTEAFF. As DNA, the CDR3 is TGTGCCAGCAGCTTAGAGGCGAACACTGAAGCTTTCTTT. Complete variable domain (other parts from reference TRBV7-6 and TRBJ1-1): GAGVSQSPRYKVTKRGQDVALRCDPISGHVSLYWYRQALGQGPEFLTYFNYEAQQDKSGLPNDRFSAERPEGSISTLTIQRTEQRDSAMYRCASSLEANTEAFFGQGTRLTVV.

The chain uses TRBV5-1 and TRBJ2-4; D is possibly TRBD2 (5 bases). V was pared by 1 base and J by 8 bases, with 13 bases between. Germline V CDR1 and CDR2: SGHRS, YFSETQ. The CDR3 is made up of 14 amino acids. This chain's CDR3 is CASSLLGGGDIQYF. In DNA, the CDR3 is TGCGCCAGCAGCTTGCTTGGAGGTGGGGACATTCAGTACTTC.

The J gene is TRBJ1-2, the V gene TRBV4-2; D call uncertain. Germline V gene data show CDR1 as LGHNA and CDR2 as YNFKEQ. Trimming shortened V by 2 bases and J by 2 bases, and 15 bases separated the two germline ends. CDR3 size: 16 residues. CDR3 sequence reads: CASSQILSGSNYGYTF. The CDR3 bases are TGTGCCAGCAGCCAAATTCTTAGTGGATCCAACTATGGCTACACCTTC.

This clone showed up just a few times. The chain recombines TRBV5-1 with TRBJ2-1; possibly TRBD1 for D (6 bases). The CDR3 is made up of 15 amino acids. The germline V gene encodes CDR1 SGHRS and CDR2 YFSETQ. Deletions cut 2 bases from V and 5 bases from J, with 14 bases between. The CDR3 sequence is CASSFQGQTNNEQFF. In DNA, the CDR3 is TGCGCCAGCAGCTTTCAAGGACAGACTAACAATGAGCAGTTCTTC.

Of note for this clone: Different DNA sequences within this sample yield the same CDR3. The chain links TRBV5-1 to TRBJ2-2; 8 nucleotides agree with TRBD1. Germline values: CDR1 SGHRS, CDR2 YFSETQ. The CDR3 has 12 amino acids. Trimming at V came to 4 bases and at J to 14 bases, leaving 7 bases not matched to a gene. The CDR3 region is CASSLGQGELFF. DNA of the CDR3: TGCGCCAGCAGCCTCGGACAGGGTGAACTGTTTTTT.

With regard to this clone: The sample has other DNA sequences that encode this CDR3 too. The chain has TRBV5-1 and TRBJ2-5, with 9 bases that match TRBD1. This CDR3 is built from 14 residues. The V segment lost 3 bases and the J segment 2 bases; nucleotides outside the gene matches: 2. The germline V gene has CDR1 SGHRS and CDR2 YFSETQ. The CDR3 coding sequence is TGCGCCAGCAGCTCGGGACAGGGTCAAGAGACCCAGTACTTC. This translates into CASSSGQGQETQYF.

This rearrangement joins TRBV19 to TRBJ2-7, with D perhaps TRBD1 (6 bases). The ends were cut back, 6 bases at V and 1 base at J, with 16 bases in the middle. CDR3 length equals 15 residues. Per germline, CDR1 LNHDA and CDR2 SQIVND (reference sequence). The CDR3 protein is CASSPWGPPSYEQYF. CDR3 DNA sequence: TGTGCCAGTAGCCCCTGGGGGCCGCCTTCCTACGAGCAGTACTTC.

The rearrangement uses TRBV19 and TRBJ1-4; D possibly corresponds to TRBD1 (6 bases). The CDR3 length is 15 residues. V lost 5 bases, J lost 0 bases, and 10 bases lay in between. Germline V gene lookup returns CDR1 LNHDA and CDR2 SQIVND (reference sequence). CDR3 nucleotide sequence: TGTGCCAGTAGTGAACGGACAGCAACTAATGAAAAACTGTTTTTT. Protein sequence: CASSERTATNEKLFF.

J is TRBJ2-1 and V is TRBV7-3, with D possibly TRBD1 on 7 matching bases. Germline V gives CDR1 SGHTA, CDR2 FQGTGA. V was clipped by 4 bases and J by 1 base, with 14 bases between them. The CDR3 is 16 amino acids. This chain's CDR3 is CASSSNRGGSYNEQFF. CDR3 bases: TGTGCCAGCAGCTCCAACAGGGGAGGATCCTACAATGAGCAGTTCTTC.

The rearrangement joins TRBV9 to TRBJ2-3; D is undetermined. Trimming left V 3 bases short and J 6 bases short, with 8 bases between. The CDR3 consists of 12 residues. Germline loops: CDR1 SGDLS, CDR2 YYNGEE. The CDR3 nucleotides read TGTGCCAGCAGCGGGGCCCTTGATACGCAGTATTTT. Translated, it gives CASSGALDTQYF.

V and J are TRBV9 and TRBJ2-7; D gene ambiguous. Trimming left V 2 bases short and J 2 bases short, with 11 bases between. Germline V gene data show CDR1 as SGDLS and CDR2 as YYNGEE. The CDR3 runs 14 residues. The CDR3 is CASSVGSQAYEQYF. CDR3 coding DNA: TGTGCCAGCAGCGTGGGCAGCCAGGCCTACGAGCAGTACTTC.

Here the CDR3 reads CASSLSGRGWETGANVLTF. In nucleotides, the CDR3 is TGTGCCAGCAGCTTATCGGGCAGGGGATGGGAAACTGGGGCCAACGTCCTGACTTTC. The V call is TRBV13, the J call TRBJ2-6; D is possibly TRBD1 (6 bases). Trimming shortened V by 2 bases and J by 2 bases, and 19 bases separated the two germline ends. CDR3 length: 19 amino acids. CDR1 PRHDT and CDR2 FYEKMQ come from the germline V gene (reference sequence).

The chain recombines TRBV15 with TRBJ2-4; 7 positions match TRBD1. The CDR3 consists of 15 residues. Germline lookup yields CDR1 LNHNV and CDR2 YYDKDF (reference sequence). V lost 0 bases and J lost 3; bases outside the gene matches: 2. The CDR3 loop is CATSRERTGKNIQYF. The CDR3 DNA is TGTGCCACCAGCAGAGAGAGGACAGGCAAAAACATTCAGTACTTC.

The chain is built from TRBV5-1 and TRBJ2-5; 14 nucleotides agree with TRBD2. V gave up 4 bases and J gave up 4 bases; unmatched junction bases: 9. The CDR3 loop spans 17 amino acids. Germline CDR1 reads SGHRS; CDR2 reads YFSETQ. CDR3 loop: CASSPNVGLAGGETQYF. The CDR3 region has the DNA TGCGCCAGCAGCCCCAATGTCGGACTAGCGGGAGGAGAGACCCAGTACTTC.